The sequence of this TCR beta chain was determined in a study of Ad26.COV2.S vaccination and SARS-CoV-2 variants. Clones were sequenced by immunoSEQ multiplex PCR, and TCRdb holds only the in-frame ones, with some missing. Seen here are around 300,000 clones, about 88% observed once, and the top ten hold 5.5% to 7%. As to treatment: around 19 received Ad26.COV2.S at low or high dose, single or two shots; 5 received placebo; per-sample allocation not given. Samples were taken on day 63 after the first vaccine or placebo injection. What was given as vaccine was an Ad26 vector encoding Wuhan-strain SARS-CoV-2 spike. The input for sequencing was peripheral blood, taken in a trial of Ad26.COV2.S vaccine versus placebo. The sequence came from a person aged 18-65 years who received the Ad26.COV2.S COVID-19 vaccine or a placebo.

As DNA, the CDR3 is TGTGCCAGCAGTCTGCCGGGCCAACTCGCGGGGCAGTTCTTC. Amino acid sequence: CASSLPGQLAGQFF. This chain uses TRBV27 with TRBJ2-1, with D maybe TRBD2 (5 bases). Germline values: CDR1 MNHEY, CDR2 SMNVEV (reference sequence). The CDR3 is 14 amino acids. V shed 5 bases and J shed 12 bases, with 20 bases lying between them.